Detailed here is one T cell receptor (beta chain). The data belong to a study of cytomegalovirus exposure and HLA in healthy donors. Trimming took 4 bases from V and 1 from J, leaving 7 bases between them. Germline assignment: CDR1 SGHTA and CDR2 FQGTGA. The CDR3 covers 14 residues. PCR was performed using 60 Vbeta and 13 Jbeta primers. Only in-frame clones appear in the TCRdb table, and some are missing; sequencing was by immunoSEQ multiplex PCR. Of about 76,000 clones in the sample, 78% are singletons; the top ten hold roughly 2.6%. What was sequenced was PBMCs. The receptor was derived from a male donor in good health and CMV-seropositive. The genes are TRBV7-3 and TRBJ2-2; no clear D gene. The CDR3 sequence is CASSSPGNTGELFF. The CDR3 DNA follows: TGTGCCAGCAGCTCCCCAGGGAACACCGGGGAGCTGTTTTTT.